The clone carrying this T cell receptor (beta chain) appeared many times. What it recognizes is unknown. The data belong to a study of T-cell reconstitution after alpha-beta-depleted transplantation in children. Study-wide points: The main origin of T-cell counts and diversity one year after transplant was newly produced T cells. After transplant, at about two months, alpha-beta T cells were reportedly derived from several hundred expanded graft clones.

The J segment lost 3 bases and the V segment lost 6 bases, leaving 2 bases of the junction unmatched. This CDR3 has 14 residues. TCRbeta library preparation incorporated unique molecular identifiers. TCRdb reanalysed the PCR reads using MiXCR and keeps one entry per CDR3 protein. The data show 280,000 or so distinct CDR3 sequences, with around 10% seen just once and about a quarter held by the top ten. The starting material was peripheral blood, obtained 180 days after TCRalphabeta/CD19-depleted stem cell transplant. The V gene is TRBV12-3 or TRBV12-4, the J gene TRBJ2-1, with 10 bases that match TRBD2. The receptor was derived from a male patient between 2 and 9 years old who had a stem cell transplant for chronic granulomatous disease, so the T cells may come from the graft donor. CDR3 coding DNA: TGTGCCAGCAGGAGGACTAGCGGCTACAATGAGCAGTTCTTC. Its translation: CASRRTSGYNEQFF.